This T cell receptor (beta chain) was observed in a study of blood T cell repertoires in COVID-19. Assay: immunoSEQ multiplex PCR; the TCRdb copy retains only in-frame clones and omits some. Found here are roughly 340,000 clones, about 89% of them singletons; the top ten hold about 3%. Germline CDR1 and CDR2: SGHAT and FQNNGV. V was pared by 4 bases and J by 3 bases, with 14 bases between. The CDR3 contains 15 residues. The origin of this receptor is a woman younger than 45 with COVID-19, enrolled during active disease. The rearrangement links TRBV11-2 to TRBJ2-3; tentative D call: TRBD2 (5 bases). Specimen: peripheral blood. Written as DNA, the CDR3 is TGTGCCAGCAGCTCTTTAGTTAGGGAGACAGATACGCAGTATTTT. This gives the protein CASSSLVRETDTQYF.